The 7 T cell receptor beta chains below come from one sample, sequenced in a study of control samples from healthy donors and cancer patients. The table came from immunoSEQ multiplex PCR; TCRdb's copy has only in-frame clones and leaves some out. This sample has about 120,000 clones, with around nine tenths found just once. Sequencing was carried out using PBMCs. The receptors originated from a woman between 55 and 75 years old with lung cancer.

This chain connects TRBV7-3 to TRBJ2-7, with no clear D. The ends were cut back, 5 bases at V and 0 bases at J, with 11 bases in the middle. Germline V CDR1 and CDR2: SGHTA, FQGTGA. This CDR3 is built from 14 residues. CDR3 residues: CASSPSASSYEQYF. The CDR3, as DNA: TGTGCCAGCAGCCCAAGTGCCAGCTCCTACGAGCAGTACTTC.

The chain combines TRBV12-5 with TRBJ2-4, with 8 bases that match TRBD1. Germline loops: CDR1 LGHNT, CDR2 FRNRAP. J lost 1 base, V lost 6 bases, and 8 bases had no gene match. The CDR3 runs to 16 residues. CDR3 protein: CASGKDRAGAKNIQYF. The CDR3, as DNA: TGTGCTAGTGGAAAGGACAGGGCTGGGGCCAAAAACATTCAGTACTTC. Using reference TRBV12-5 and TRBJ2-4 for the parts outside the CDR3, the full variable domain is DARVTQTPRHKVTEMGQEVTMRCQPILGHNTVFWYRQTMMQGLELLAYFRNRAPLDDSGMPKDRFSAEMPDATLATLKIQPSEPRDSAVYFCASGKDRAGAKNIQYFGAGTRLSVL.

The chain employs TRBV11-3 and TRBJ1-1; D might be TRBD1 (5 bases). V gave up 3 bases and J gave up 0 bases, with 11 bases separating them. The CDR3 consists of 15 residues. Per the germline V gene, CDR1 is SGHNT and CDR2 is YENEEA. The DNA of the CDR3 is TGTGCCAGCAGCTTGGGACGGATAATGAACACTGAAGCTTTCTTT. This sequence encodes CASSLGRIMNTEAFF. Drawing the rest from reference TRBV11-3 and TRBJ1-1, the complete variable domain is EAGVVQSPRYKIIEKKQPVAFWCNPISGHNTLYWYLQNLGQGPELLIRYENEEAVDDSQLPKDRFSAERLKGVDSTLKIQPAELGDSAVYLCASSLGRIMNTEAFFGQGTRLTVV.

The rearrangement joins TRBV12-3 or TRBV12-4 to TRBJ1-2; TRBD1 aligns across 8 bases. The CDR3 length is 13 residues. Trimming removed 6 bases from V and 6 bases from J; junction bases left unmatched: 6. In DNA form, the CDR3 reads TGTGCCAGCAGAACACAGGGGGGACATGGCTACACCTTC. It encodes CASRTQGGHGYTF.

The CDR3 here is CATSESGTGHHEQYF. DNA of the CDR3: TGTGCCACCAGTGAGTCCGGGACAGGGCACCACGAGCAGTACTTC. V usage is TRBV24-1 and J usage is TRBJ2-7, with 9 bases that match TRBD1. Trimming took 4 bases from V and 5 from J; bases not matched to a gene: 8. Germline CDR1 is KGHDR and CDR2 is SFDVKD. The CDR3 length is 15 residues.

The chain has TRBV20-1 and TRBJ1-1, with D uncertain. Germline CDR1 is DFQATT and CDR2 is SNEGSKA (reference sequence). The V gene lost 6 bases and the J gene lost 8 bases, with 10 bases spanning the gap. The CDR3 extends over 10 amino acids. CDR3 DNA: TGCAGTGCCGACGACCTAGAAGCTTTCTTT. It specifies CSADDLEAFF.

The chain couples TRBV7-3 to TRBJ1-1; possible D gene TRBD1, 6 bases. CDR1 SGHTA and CDR2 FQGTGA come from the germline V gene. The V end lost 6 bases, the J end lost 5 bases, and 13 bases lay between the germline ends. This CDR3 is built from 13 residues. As DNA, the CDR3 is TGTGCCAGCAGAACCCCAGGGGAGACTGAAGCTTTCTTT. It yields the protein CASRTPGETEAFF.